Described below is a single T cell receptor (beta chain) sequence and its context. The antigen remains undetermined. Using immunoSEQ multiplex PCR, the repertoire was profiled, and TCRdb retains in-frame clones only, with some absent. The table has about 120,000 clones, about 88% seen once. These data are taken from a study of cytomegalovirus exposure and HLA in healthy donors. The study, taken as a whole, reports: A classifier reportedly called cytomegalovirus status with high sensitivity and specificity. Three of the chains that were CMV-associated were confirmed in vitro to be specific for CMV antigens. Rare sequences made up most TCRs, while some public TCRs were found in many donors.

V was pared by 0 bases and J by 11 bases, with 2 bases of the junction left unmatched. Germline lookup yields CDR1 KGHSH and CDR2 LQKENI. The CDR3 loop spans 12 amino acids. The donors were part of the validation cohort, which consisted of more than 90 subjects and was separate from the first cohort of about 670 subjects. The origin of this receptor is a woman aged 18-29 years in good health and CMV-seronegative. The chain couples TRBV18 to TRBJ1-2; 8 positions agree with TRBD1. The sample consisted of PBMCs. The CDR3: CASSPPQGAYTF. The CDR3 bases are TGTGCCAGCTCACCACCGCAGGGGGCGTACACCTTC.